This T cell receptor beta chain appears in the sequencing data of a study of cytomegalovirus exposure and HLA in healthy donors. PCR amplification relied on 60 Vbeta primers (plus 13 Jbeta primers). Clones were read by immunoSEQ multiplex PCR, and TCRdb kept only the in-frame ones, dropping some. The sample yields approximately 140,000 clones, about 80% seen once. This CDR3 has 13 amino acids. The V gene's germline CDR1 is SGHTA and CDR2 FQGTGA. V was pared by 1 base and J by 3 bases, with 7 bases between. On this clone: The antigen is undetermined.

Findings and limits, study-wide: Within a later analysis, the majority of CMV-associated TCR beta chains appeared HLA-restricted. The study assumed roughly uniform donor sequencing depth for presence/absence analyses.

The sequence came from a woman aged 40 to 55 in good health and CMV-seronegative. The sequenced sample was PBMCs. The gene calls are TRBV7-3 and TRBJ2-7, with no clear D. The CDR3 protein is CASSLSANYEQYF. The CDR3 DNA reads as TGTGCCAGCAGCTTAAGCGCGAACTACGAGCAGTACTTC.